This passage covers 5 T cell receptor beta chains from one sample sequenced in a study of circulating CD8 cells and anti-PD-1 response in melanoma. Using approximately 15 ng of total RNA, TCR libraries were made with the QIAseq Immune Repertoire TCR panel. TCRdb used MiXCR to reprocess the reads, holding one entry per CDR3 protein. The sample holds fewer than 1,000 distinct CDR3 sequences, about 7% seen once. Sorting of live CD3+CD8+TCRalphabeta+ cells by PD-1 and/or TIGIT gave four subsets. This sample comprised CD8+ T cells from PBMCs, obtained at baseline or after one month of anti-PD-1 therapy (not recorded which). Every receptor here comes from a human donor with melanoma.

This clonotype is termed large. The rearrangement uses TRBV28 and TRBJ1-1, with 7 bases lining up with TRBD1. CDR1 is MDHEN, CDR2 SYDVKM, per germline. V shed 7 bases and J 3 bases; nucleotides not matched to a gene: 11. The CDR3 spans 15 residues. Here the CDR3 DNA reads TGTGCCAGCACCCCTACCGTCGACAGGGACACTGAAGCTTTCTTT. This codes for CASTPTVDRDTEAFF.

This clonotype is labeled as medium-sized (0.01 to 0.1%). The V gene is TRBV5-6, the J gene TRBJ2-7; D ambiguous. Germline CDR1 is SGHDT and CDR2 is YYEEEE. The length of the CDR3 is 13 residues. Trimming took off 5 bases at V and 1 base at J, with 10 bases between the two ends. CDR3 loop: CASSAGPSYEQYF. As DNA, the CDR3 is TGTGCCAGCAGTGCCGGGCCGTCCTACGAGCAGTACTTC.

By share of the sample, this clonotype is medium-sized (0.01 to 0.1%). The chain employs TRBV29-1 and TRBJ1-2; a possible D gene is TRBD1 (5 bases). V was trimmed by 3 bases and J by 4 bases, leaving 9 bases between them. The V gene's germline CDR1 is SQVTM and CDR2 ANQGSEA. The CDR3 extends over 12 amino acids. CDR3 amino acids: CSVDEGSYGYTF. The CDR3 DNA is TGCAGCGTTGATGAGGGGAGCTATGGCTACACCTTC.

This clonotype is labeled as large. This sequence joins TRBV28 and TRBJ2-7, with 8 bases that match TRBD1. The CDR3 runs 17 residues. CDR1 is MDHEN, CDR2 SYDVKM, per germline. With 5 bases clipped from V and 3 bases from J, the junction kept 15 bases outside the gene matches. In DNA, the CDR3 is TGTGCCAGCAGTACCTTGGGGCAGGGGGCGCTCAGCTACGAGCAGTACTTC. Its translation is CASSTLGQGALSYEQYF.

This clonotype is deemed medium-sized. V is TRBV19 and J is TRBJ2-7, with TRBD1 matching over 10 bases. V was pared by 10 bases and J by 3 bases, with 9 bases of the junction left unmatched. The CDR3 contains 14 residues. The germline V gene encodes CDR1 LNHDA and CDR2 SQIVND (reference sequence). The CDR3 coding sequence is TGTGCCACTCAACGGACAGGGGGGATCTACGAGCAGTACTTC. It translates to CATQRTGGIYEQYF.